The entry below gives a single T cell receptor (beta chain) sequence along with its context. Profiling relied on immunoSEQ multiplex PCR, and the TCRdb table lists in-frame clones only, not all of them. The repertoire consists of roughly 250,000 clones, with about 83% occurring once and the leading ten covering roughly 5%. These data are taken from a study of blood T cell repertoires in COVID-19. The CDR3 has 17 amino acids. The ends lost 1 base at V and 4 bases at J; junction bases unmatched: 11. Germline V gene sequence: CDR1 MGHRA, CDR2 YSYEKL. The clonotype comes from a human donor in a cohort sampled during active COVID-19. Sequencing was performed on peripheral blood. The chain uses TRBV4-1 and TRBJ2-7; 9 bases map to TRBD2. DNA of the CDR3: TGCGCCAGCAGCCAAGGGAGGAGCGGGGGGCTCCCGTACGAGCAGTACTTC. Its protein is CASSQGRSGGLPYEQYF.